This paragraph reports one TCR beta chain. The CDR3 loop spans 15 amino acids. Germline V gene data show CDR1 as SGHRS and CDR2 as YFSETQ. The V and J ends lost 2 bases and 1 base respectively, with 10 bases between them. The sample belongs to a study of blood T cells in healthy people across ages. Around 10 milliliters was the volume of peripheral blood drawn from each donor. PCR was performed a second time for about 7 to 11 cycles using a sample-barcoded 5' primer and a J-beta primer mix. Every sample gave at least 2.5 million paired-end reads containing CDR3. TCRdb ran MiXCR on the 5' RACE reads and lists one entry per CDR3 protein. The sample holds 1.5 million to 2 million distinct CDR3 sequences, approximately 28% seen once.

The sequence derives from a woman aged 25 to 39 in good health. Sequences were obtained from blood. This chain connects TRBV5-1 to TRBJ1-5, with D possibly TRBD1 on 5 matching bases. CDR3 sequence reads: CASSLGTSSNQPQHF. DNA of the CDR3: TGCGCCAGCAGCTTAGGGACGAGCAGCAATCAGCCCCAGCATTTT. Based on the CDR3 plus reference TRBV5-1 and TRBJ1-5, the full variable domain is KAGVTQTPRYLIKTRGQQVTLSCSPISGHRSVSWYQQTPGQGLQFLFEYFSETQRNKGNFPGRFSGRQFSNSRSEMNVSTLELGDSALYLCASSLGTSSNQPQHFGDGTRLSIL.